The 31 T cell receptor beta chains listed next were all sequenced from one sample in a study of cytomegalovirus exposure and HLA in healthy donors. 13 Jbeta primers and 60 Vbeta primers were used for the PCR. Assay used: immunoSEQ multiplex PCR; TCRdb lists only in-frame clones, some missing. The sample has approximately 110,000 clones, around four fifths seen once. The sequenced sample consisted of PBMCs. The source of these receptors is a woman aged 50 to 60 in good health and CMV-seropositive.

The V gene is TRBV27, the J gene TRBJ1-3, with TRBD1 as a possible D gene (5 bases). The CDR3 is 15 residues long. CDR1 MNHEY and CDR2 SMNVEV come from the germline V gene (reference sequence). Trimming left V 7 bases short and J 4 bases short, with 17 bases between. The CDR3 DNA follows: TGTGCCAGCACCTCTTTGCAGGGTGGAGGAAACACCATATATTTT. Its protein is CASTSLQGGGNTIYF.

V and J are TRBV25-1 and TRBJ2-7; 10 bases line up with TRBD2. The CDR3 sequence is 13 residues long. J gave up 2 bases and V 8 bases, and 3 bases lay outside the gene matches. Germline V gene lookup returns CDR1 MGHDK and CDR2 SYGVNS. The CDR3 protein is CASGGLAPYEQYF. The CDR3 region has the DNA TGTGCCAGCGGGGGACTAGCGCCCTACGAGCAGTACTTC.

This clone came up once. The V call is TRBV7-8, the J call TRBJ2-5; 9 bases match TRBD2. The CDR3 has 15 residues. CDR1 is SGHVS and CDR2 is FQNEAQ in the germline V gene. After removal of 4 bases from V and 5 bases from J, the junction contained 8 bases not matched to a gene. CDR3 region: CASSYGGRAGETQYF. The CDR3 DNA reads TGTGCCAGCAGCTATGGCGGGAGGGCTGGGGAGACCCAGTACTTC. The full variable domain, with the rest looked up from reference TRBV7-8 and TRBJ2-5, is GAGVSQSPRYKVAKRGQDVALRCDPISGHVSLFWYQQALGQGPEFLTYFQNEAQLDKSGLPSDRFFAERPEGSVSTLKIQRTQQEDSAVYLCASSYGGRAGETQYFGPGTRLLVL.

This clone has a handful of counts. This sequence joins TRBV13 and TRBJ2-1, with 8 positions matching TRBD2. CDR1 and CDR2 (germline): PRHDT, FYEKMQ (reference sequence). V was clipped by 6 bases and J by 8 bases; unmatched bases: 12. The CDR3 sequence is 15 residues long. CDR3 protein: CASSSLLAVYDEQFF. The CDR3 DNA is TGTGCCAGCAGTTCTTTACTAGCGGTTTACGATGAGCAGTTCTTC.

The genes are TRBV6-6 and TRBJ2-1; TRBD2 aligns across 13 bases. CDR3 length: 16 amino acids. The ends lost 4 bases at V and 5 bases at J; junction bases unmatched: 5. CDR1 and CDR2 from the germline V gene are MNHNY and SVGAGI (reference sequence). The CDR3: CASSSPGTSGDNEQFF. In DNA form, the CDR3 reads TGTGCCAGCAGTTCCCCCGGGACTAGCGGGGACAATGAGCAGTTCTTC.

The V call is TRBV5-1, the J call TRBJ2-7; D possibly corresponds to TRBD1 (7 bases). Germline V gene data show CDR1 as SGHRS and CDR2 as YFSETQ. The V end lost 4 bases, the J end lost 2 bases, and 10 bases lay between the germline ends. CDR3 length equals 13 residues. The chain's CDR3 is CASSTGEAYEQYF. The CDR3 nucleotides are TGCGCCAGCAGCACAGGGGAGGCCTACGAGCAGTACTTC.

The chain joins TRBV13 to TRBJ2-7; 11 bases map to TRBD1. Unmatched junction bases numbered 7, after V lost 5 bases and J lost 4 bases. The germline V gene has CDR1 PRHDT and CDR2 FYEKMQ (reference sequence). CDR3 length: 15 amino acids. For the CDR3, the DNA is TGTGCCAGCAGCCCCGGGACAGGGGGGTCGTACGAGCAGTACTTC. Translation: CASSPGTGGSYEQYF.

This chain connects TRBV4-1 to TRBJ1-2; D is possibly TRBD1 (5 bases). The CDR3 extends over 15 amino acids. CDR1 and CDR2 from the germline V gene are MGHRA and YSYEKL. The V end lost 0 bases, the J end lost 8 bases, and 16 bases lay between the germline ends. The CDR3 DNA reads as TGCGCCAGCAGCCAAGAAGAAATGGGGCGCCGGGGCTACACCTTC. Translated, it gives CASSQEEMGRRGYTF.

This clone was counted a single time. The chain is built from TRBV9 and TRBJ2-3; D is possibly TRBD2 (6 bases). Trimming pared 4 bases from V and 3 bases from J, leaving 18 bases between. This CDR3 is built from 16 residues. Germline CDR1 and CDR2: SGDLS and YYNGEE. The CDR3 DNA reads TGTGCCAGCAGCCCCCCCCAAGGAGGGAGGACAGATACGCAGTATTTT. Amino acid sequence: CASSPPQGGRTDTQYF.

The genes are TRBV7-9 and TRBJ2-3; 10 bases agree with TRBD2. Losses at the gene ends were 5 bases for V and 4 bases for J; bases not matched to a gene: 9. The germline V gene encodes CDR1 SEHNR and CDR2 FQNEAQ (reference sequence). This CDR3 has 16 residues. CDR3: CASSPPWTSGSDTQYF. CDR3 bases: TGTGCCAGCAGCCCCCCGTGGACTAGCGGATCAGATACGCAGTATTTT.

This clone occurred a few times. The rearrangement uses TRBV7-2 and TRBJ2-3; 8 positions match TRBD2. The CDR3 loop spans 15 amino acids. J lost 6 bases, V lost 1 base, and 6 bases had no gene match. The V gene's germline CDR1 is SGHTA and CDR2 FQGNSA. DNA for the CDR3: TGTGCCAGCAGCTTAGAAGCGGGGGCCGGGGATACGCAGTATTTT. Translating gives CASSLEAGAGDTQYF.

In DNA form, the CDR3 reads TGCGCCAGCAGCTTAGAGGGGGCCGACACCGGGGAGCTGTTTTTT. Translating it yields CASSLEGADTGELFF. The chain carries TRBV5-1 and TRBJ2-2; 7 bases are shared with TRBD1. Germline V CDR1 and CDR2: SGHRS, YFSETQ. CDR3 length equals 15 residues. The junction had 4 bases not matched to a gene; V was cut back by 2 bases and J by 3 bases.

V is TRBV7-9 and J is TRBJ1-1, with 7 bases identical to TRBD1. V gave up 3 bases and J gave up 1 base; unmatched junction bases: 5. The V gene's germline CDR1 is SEHNR and CDR2 FQNEAQ (reference sequence). The CDR3 runs 15 residues. The CDR3 coding sequence is TGTGCCAGCAGCTTGGGGAGGACAGGGAACACTGAAGCTTTCTTT. This codes for CASSLGRTGNTEAFF.

V gene TRBV6-1 combines with J gene TRBJ1-1; weak D call: TRBD1 (5 bases). The germline V and J ends were trimmed by 6 bases and 3 bases, with 14 bases remaining between them. Germline-derived CDR1 and CDR2 are MNHNS and SASEGT. The CDR3 has 14 amino acids. The DNA for the CDR3 is TGTGCCAGCAGGTCTCAGGGTGGGTACACTGAAGCTTTCTTT. Amino acid sequence: CASRSQGGYTEAFF.

The V call is TRBV18, the J call TRBJ2-7, with 8 bases that match TRBD1. The CDR3 sequence is 13 residues long. With 6 bases clipped from V and 5 bases from J, the junction kept 6 bases outside the gene matches. Germline values: CDR1 KGHSH, CDR2 LQKENI. The CDR3, as DNA: TGTGCCAGCTCGGTACAGGGGGATAACGAGCAGTACTTC. This codes for CASSVQGDNEQYF.

The chain joins TRBV18 to TRBJ2-5; 9 bases map to TRBD2. The J call may be mistaken, given a closer DNA end match to TRBJ2-7. The CDR3 is made up of 16 amino acids. The V gene's germline CDR1 is KGHSH and CDR2 LQKENI. CDR3 sequence (DNA): TGTGCCAGCTCACCACCGTTATTAGCGGGAGTCGGCGAGCAGTACTTC. Translated: CASSPPLLAGVGEQYF.

CDR3 protein: CASRSYRQDEQYF. The CDR3 nucleotides are TGTGCCAGCAGATCCTACCGCCAGGACGAGCAGTACTTC. The J gene is TRBJ2-7, the V gene TRBV2; no reliable D call. This CDR3 has 13 residues. Per germline, CDR1 SNHLY and CDR2 FYNNEI. Trimming cost V 6 bases and J 5 bases, with 14 bases left between them. The variable domain in full, completed from reference TRBV2 and TRBJ2-7, reads EPEVTQTPSHQVTQMGQEVILRCVPISNHLYFYWYRQILGQKVEFLVSFYNNEISEKSEIFDDQFSVERPDGSNFTLKIRSTKLEDSAMYFCASRSYRQDEQYFGPGTRLTVT.

The V call is TRBV11-3, the J call TRBJ2-3, with 12 bases aligning to TRBD2. Germline assignment: CDR1 SGHNT and CDR2 YENEEA. The trim removed 1 base at V and 5 bases at J, leaving 10 bases unmatched. CDR3 length: 18 amino acids. The CDR3 region has the DNA TGTGCCAGCAGCTTAGGGCTAGCGGGGGGGCCCCGTCGAGATACGCAGTATTTT. It translates to CASSLGLAGGPRRDTQYF.

The V gene is TRBV19, the J gene TRBJ2-2, with a possible D match to TRBD1 (5 bases). The CDR3 sequence is 14 residues long. Germline CDR1 LNHDA, CDR2 SQIVND (reference sequence). The germline V and J ends were trimmed by 7 bases and 0 bases, with 9 bases remaining between them. CDR3 in DNA: TGTGCCAGTAAGGGGAAAGCGAACACCGGGGAGCTGTTTTTT. Its translation: CASKGKANTGELFF.

This clone was detected a few times. The chain links TRBV7-9 to TRBJ2-2, with no clear D. The CDR3 spans 15 residues. CDR1 is SEHNR and CDR2 is FQNEAQ in the germline V gene (reference sequence). V was trimmed by 3 bases and J by 6 bases, leaving 14 bases between them. CDR3 residues: CASSFPRGVAGELFF. The CDR3 DNA reads as TGTGCCAGCAGCTTCCCCCGCGGAGTCGCCGGGGAGCTGTTTTTT.

V is TRBV6-5 and J is TRBJ2-3; D might be TRBD1 (6 bases). This CDR3 is built from 13 residues. Per germline, CDR1 MNHEY and CDR2 SVGAGI. V was shortened by 6 bases and J by 3 bases, with 10 bases between the two germline ends. CDR3 residues: CASRQGLTDTQYF. CDR3 DNA sequence: TGTGCCAGCAGACAGGGCCTTACAGATACGCAGTATTTT.

The gene calls are TRBV18 and TRBJ2-4, with 7 positions matching TRBD2. After removal of 6 bases from V and 0 bases from J, the junction contained 11 bases not matched to a gene. This CDR3 has 17 residues. The germline V gene has CDR1 KGHSH and CDR2 LQKENI. Written as DNA, the CDR3 is TGTGCCAGCTCGACAAGCGGGGTTTCCTTAGCCAAAAACATTCAGTACTTC. Encoded protein: CASSTSGVSLAKNIQYF.

The rearrangement links TRBV7-9 to TRBJ2-7; the D is unclear. CDR3 length: 12 amino acids. V was clipped by 5 bases and J by 6 bases, with 11 bases between them. Germline V gene sequence: CDR1 SEHNR, CDR2 FQNEAQ (reference sequence). The CDR3 DNA reads TGTGCCAGCAGCCCGATAAACTTCGAGCAGTACTTC. This codes for CASSPINFEQYF.

The CDR3: CASKRTYTGELFF. The CDR3 coding sequence is TGTGCCAGCAAGAGGACTTACACCGGGGAGCTGTTTTTT. The chain carries TRBV2 and TRBJ2-2, with a tentative D call TRBD2 (5 bases). The germline V and J ends were trimmed by 7 bases and 3 bases, with 9 bases remaining between them. The CDR3 runs 13 residues. Germline assignment: CDR1 SNHLY and CDR2 FYNNEI.

The V call is TRBV11-2, the J call TRBJ2-5, with TRBD2 identical over 11 bases. CDR3 length equals 17 residues. The V gene's germline CDR1 is SGHAT and CDR2 FQNNGV. The V segment lost 5 bases and the J segment 2 bases; nucleotides outside the gene matches: 10. The CDR3 sequence: CASSRRGPSGGQETQYF. CDR3 nucleotide sequence: TGTGCCAGCAGCCGCCGCGGTCCTAGCGGGGGGCAAGAGACCCAGTACTTC.

Only a few counts were recorded for this clone. The gene calls are TRBV7-8 and TRBJ2-3; 13 bases match TRBD2. From germline, CDR1 is SGHVS and CDR2 FQNEAQ. V lost 4 bases, J lost 6 bases, and 10 bases stayed unmatched. The CDR3 spans 17 residues. The CDR3 here is CASSYKGLAGLTDTQYF. The CDR3 DNA sequence: TGTGCCAGCAGCTATAAGGGACTAGCGGGACTAACGGATACGCAGTATTTT.

The chain links TRBV5-1 to TRBJ1-3, with no clear D. The V end was cut by 0 bases, the J end by 0 bases, with 7 bases between. CDR3 length: 15 amino acids. The germline V gene encodes CDR1 SGHRS and CDR2 YFSETQ. The CDR3 is CASSLDPSSGNTIYF. CDR3 DNA: TGCGCCAGCAGCTTGGATCCGAGCTCTGGAAACACCATATATTTT.

The V and J genes are TRBV11-2 and TRBJ1-3, with D maybe TRBD1 (5 bases). Trimming left V 4 bases short and J 0 bases short, with 10 bases between. This CDR3 is 15 amino acids long. Germline lookup yields CDR1 SGHAT and CDR2 FQNNGV. Here the CDR3 DNA reads TGTGCCAGCAGCTCGGGGGGAGTCTCTGGAAACACCATATATTTT. This codes for CASSSGGVSGNTIYF.

The chain employs TRBV6-6 and TRBJ1-5, with TRBD1 matching 8 bases. The CDR3 length is 15 residues. Germline lookup yields CDR1 MNHNY and CDR2 SVGAGI (reference sequence). Losses at the gene ends were 5 bases for V and 9 bases for J; bases not matched to a gene: 12. DNA for the CDR3: TGTGCCAGCAGTACATCTCGACAGGGGCTAGGGCCCCAGCATTTT. The encoded protein is CASSTSRQGLGPQHF.

This chain uses TRBV4-3 with TRBJ2-7; D gene ambiguous. The V gene's germline CDR1 is LGHNA and CDR2 YSLEER. The CDR3 length is 13 residues. V lost 0 bases and J 5 bases, leaving 8 bases between the germline ends. CDR3 bases: TGCGCCAGCAGCCAAGATCCCCCGGACGAGCAGTACTTC. This gives the protein CASSQDPPDEQYF.

This rearrangement joins TRBV7-9 to TRBJ1-2; no clear D. CDR3 length equals 13 residues. Deletions cut 1 base from V and 2 bases from J, with 5 bases between. CDR1 and CDR2 (germline): SEHNR, FQNEAQ (reference sequence). DNA of the CDR3: TGTGCCAGCAGCTTAGACAAAAACTATGGCTACACCTTC. Translated: CASSLDKNYGYTF.